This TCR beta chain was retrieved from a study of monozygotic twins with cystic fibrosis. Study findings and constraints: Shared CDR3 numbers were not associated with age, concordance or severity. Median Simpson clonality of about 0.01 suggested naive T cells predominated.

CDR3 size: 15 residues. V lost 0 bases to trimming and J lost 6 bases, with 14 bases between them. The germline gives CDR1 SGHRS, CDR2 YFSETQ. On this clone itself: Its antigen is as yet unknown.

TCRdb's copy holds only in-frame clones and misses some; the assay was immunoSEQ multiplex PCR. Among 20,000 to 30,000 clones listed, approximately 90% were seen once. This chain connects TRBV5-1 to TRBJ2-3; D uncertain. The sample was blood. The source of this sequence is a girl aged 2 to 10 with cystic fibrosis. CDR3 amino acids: CASSLARANGDTQYF. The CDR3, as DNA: TGCGCCAGCAGCTTGGCCAGAGCGAACGGGGATACGCAGTATTTT.